This TCR beta chain was identified in a study of control samples from healthy donors and cancer patients (dated by TCRdb to about 2020). As regards this clone: Its antigen is still unknown. Base qualities are not recorded, but no much larger clone differs from it by a single base.

V lost 4 bases and J lost 0 bases; the stretch between them is 16 bases long. The CDR3, from cysteine to phenylalanine, totals 16 residues. Solely the CDR3 DNA is kept, with 48 bases framed from the first base. CDR1 and CDR2, looked up from the germline V gene, are SGDLS and YYNGEE. The library was obtained by the immunoSEQ multiplex PCR assay. TCRdb holds this immuneACCESS table with in-frame rearrangements only. Some clones are missing; in checked studies, unresolved V genes explain under half, and the rest has no known cause. Counted in this sample were 52,000 or so clones; roughly 94% of them appeared once. Approximately 4.3% of the sample belongs to the ten largest clones.

The chain was built from TRBV9 and TRBJ1-1; the D region possibly corresponds to TRBD1 (6 bases align). The clonotype was recovered from a man aged 25 to 40 in good health. The sequenced material came from blood. The nucleotides are TGTGCCAGCAGCCCCTCCGTGTGGGACATGAACACTGAAGCTTTCTTT. Translation gives CASSPSVWDMNTEAFF.